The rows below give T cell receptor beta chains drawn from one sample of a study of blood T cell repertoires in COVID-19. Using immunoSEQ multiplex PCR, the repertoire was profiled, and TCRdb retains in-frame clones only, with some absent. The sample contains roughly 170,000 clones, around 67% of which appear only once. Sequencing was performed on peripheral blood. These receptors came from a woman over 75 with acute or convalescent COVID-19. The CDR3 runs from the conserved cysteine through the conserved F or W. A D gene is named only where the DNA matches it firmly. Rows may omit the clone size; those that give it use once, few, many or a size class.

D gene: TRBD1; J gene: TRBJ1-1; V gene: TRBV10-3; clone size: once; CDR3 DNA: TGTGCCATCAGTCAGGGGGACCTTGCGACTGAAGCTTTCTTT; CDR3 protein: CAISQGDLATEAFF
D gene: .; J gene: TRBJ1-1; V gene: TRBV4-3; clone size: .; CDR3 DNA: TGCGCCAGCCGGGGGGACACTGAAGCTTTCTTT; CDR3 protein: CASRGDTEAFF
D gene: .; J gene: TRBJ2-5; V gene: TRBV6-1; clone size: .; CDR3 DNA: TGTGCCAGCAGTGAAAACAGGGCTGGGCAAGAGACCCAGTACTTC; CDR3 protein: CASSENRAGQETQYF
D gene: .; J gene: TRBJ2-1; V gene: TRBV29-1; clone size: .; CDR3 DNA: TGCAGCGCCGTGGGGCCCCCCAATGAGCAGTTCTTC; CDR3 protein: CSAVGPPNEQFF
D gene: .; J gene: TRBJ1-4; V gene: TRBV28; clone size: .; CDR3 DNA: TGTGCCAGCTGTTTCTCTTCAGGGTTCCCGGATGAAAAACTGTTTTTT; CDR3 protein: CASCFSSGFPDEKLFF
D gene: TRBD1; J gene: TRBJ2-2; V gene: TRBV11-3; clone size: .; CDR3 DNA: TGTGCCAGCAGCCACGGACAGGGCTGGGGTGCCGGGGAGCTGTTTTTT; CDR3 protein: CASSHGQGWGAGELFF
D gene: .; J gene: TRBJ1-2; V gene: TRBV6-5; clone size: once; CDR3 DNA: TGTGCCAGCAGTTACTCCGCAGGGGCCTATGGCTACACCTTC; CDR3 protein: CASSYSAGAYGYTF
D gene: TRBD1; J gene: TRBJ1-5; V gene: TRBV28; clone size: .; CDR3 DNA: TGTGCCAGCAGTACAGGACAGGGCACCGAACAGCCCCAGCATTTT; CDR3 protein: CASSTGQGTEQPQHF
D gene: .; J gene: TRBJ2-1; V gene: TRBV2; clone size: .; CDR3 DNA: TGTGCCAGCAAAAACCGGGACTCTCAGTTCTTC; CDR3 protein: CASKNRDSQFF
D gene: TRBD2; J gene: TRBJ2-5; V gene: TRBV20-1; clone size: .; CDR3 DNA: TGCAGTGCTAGTCCCACTAGCGGGAAACAAGAGACCCAGTACTTC; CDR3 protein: CSASPTSGKQETQYF
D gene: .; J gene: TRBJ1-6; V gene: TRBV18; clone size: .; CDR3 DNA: TGTGCCAGCTCACAACAGGGCGGATATAATTCACCCCTCCACTTT; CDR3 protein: CASSQQGGYNSPLHF
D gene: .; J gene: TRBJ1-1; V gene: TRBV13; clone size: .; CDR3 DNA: TGTGCCAGCCGTTCCCTGGGCAGTAAGAACACTGAAGCTTTCTTT; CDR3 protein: CASRSLGSKNTEAFF
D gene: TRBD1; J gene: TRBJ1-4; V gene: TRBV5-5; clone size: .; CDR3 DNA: TGTGCCAGCAGCTTGGAGTCGGACAGGGCCCATGAAAAACTGTTTTTT; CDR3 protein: CASSLESDRAHEKLFF
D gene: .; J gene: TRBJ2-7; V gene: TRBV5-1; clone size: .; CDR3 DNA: TGCGCCAGCAGCTGGGAGCACGGCTCCTACGAGCAGTACTTC; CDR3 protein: CASSWEHGSYEQYF
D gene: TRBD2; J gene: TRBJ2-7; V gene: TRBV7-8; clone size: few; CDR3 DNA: TGTGCCAGCAGCTTAGCGACGGGGGGAACGGGTGGCGAGCAGTACTTC; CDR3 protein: CASSLATGGTGGEQYF
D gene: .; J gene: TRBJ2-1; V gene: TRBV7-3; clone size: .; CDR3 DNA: TGTGCCAGCAGCTTAACCAGCGGACCTTACAATGAGCAGTTCTTC; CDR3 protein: CASSLTSGPYNEQFF
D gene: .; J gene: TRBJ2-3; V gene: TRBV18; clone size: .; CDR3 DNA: TGTGCCAGCTCATTACGGGGCACAGATACGCAGTATTTT; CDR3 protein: CASSLRGTDTQYF
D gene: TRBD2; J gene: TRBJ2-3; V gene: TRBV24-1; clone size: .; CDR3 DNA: TGTGCCACCAGTGATTTGGTTGGCGGGAGCGGCACAGATACGCAGTATTTT; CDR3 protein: CATSDLVGGSGTDTQYF
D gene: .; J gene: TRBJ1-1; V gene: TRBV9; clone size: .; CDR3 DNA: TGTGCCAGCAGCCCCCGATGGGCCAGGGCAGATGAAGCTTTCTTT; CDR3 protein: CASSPRWARADEAFF
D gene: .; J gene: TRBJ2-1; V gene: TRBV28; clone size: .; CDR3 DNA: TGTGCCAGCAGCAAGCTACCTAGCTCCTACAATGAGCAGTTCTTC; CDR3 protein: CASSKLPSSYNEQFF
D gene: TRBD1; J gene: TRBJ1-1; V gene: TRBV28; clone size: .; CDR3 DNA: TGTGCCAGCAACAGGGACAGGGGAAAGACTGAAGCTTTCTTT; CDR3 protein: CASNRDRGKTEAFF
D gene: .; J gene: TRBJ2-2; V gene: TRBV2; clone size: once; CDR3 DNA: TGTGCCAGCAGTGTGGCTTTCTCGACCGGGGAGCTGTTTTTT; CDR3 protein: CASSVAFSTGELFF
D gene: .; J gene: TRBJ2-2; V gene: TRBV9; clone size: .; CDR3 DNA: TGTGCCAGCAGCCCCCGGGAGCCCCTGACCGGGGAGCTGTTTTTT; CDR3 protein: CASSPREPLTGELFF
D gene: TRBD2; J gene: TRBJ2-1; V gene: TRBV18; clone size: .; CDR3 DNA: TGTGCCAGCTCACCCCCTACGGGAGGGAGAGGCAATGAGCAGTTCTTC; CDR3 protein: CASSPPTGGRGNEQFF
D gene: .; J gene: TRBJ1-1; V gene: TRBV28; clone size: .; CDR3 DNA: TGTGCCAGCAGTCCCCCCGGGGGGCCCACTGAAGCTTTCTTT; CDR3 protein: CASSPPGGPTEAFF
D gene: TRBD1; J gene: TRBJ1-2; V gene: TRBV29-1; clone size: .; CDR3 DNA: TGCAGCGTTAAAGGGCGGGGGTTACAGGGGGAGACCGGAAAGTATGGCTACACCTTC; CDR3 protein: CSVKGRGLQGETGKYGYTF
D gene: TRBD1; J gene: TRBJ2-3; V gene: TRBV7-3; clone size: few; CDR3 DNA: TGTGCCAGCAGCCAAGGGGGCTGGGGAGATACGCAGTATTTT; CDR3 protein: CASSQGGWGDTQYF
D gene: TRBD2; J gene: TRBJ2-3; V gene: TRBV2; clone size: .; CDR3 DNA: TGTGCCAGCAGTGGTCGAACTAGCGGGAGATCGGATACGCAGTATTTT; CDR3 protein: CASSGRTSGRSDTQYF
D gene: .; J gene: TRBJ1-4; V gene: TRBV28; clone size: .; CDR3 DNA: TGTGCCAGCAGTCCCGGGACAAACGTCCTCGCAACTAATGAAAAACTGTTTTTT; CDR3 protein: CASSPGTNVLATNEKLFF